This TCR beta chain was sequenced during a study of control samples from healthy donors and cancer patients. V was shortened by 7 bases and J by 2 bases, with 6 bases between the two germline ends. The germline V gene encodes CDR1 MNHEY and CDR2 SVGAGI. This CDR3 is 11 amino acids long. Libraries were prepared by immunoSEQ multiplex PCR; TCRdb keeps only in-frame clonotypes and omits some of them. Altogether more than 85,000 clones are present, approximately 90% being singletons, with the ten largest covering roughly 2.5%. What was sequenced was blood. This chain connects TRBV6-5 to TRBJ2-7; D unclear. The clonotype comes from a woman aged 18-30 years in good health. The CDR3 protein is CASTQAYEQYF. The CDR3 nucleotides are TGTGCCAGCACCCAAGCCTACGAGCAGTACTTC.